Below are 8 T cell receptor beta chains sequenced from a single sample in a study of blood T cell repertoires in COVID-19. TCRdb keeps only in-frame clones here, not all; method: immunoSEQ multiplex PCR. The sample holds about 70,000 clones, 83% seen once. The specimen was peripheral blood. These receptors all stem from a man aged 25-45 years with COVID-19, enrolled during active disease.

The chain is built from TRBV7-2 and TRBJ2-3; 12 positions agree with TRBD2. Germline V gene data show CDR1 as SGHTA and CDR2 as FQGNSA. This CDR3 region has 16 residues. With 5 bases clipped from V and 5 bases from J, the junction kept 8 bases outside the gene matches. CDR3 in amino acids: CASSRTSGRLRDTQYF. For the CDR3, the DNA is TGTGCCAGCAGCAGAACTAGCGGGAGGTTGAGAGATACGCAGTATTTT.

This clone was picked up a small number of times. The CDR3 loop is CASSPTGQGGSPLHF. The CDR3 coding sequence is TGTGCCAGCAGCCCGACCGGACAGGGGGGTTCACCCCTCCACTTT. The V call is TRBV3-1 (or the pseudogene TRBV3-2), the J call TRBJ1-6; 10 nucleotides agree with TRBD1. The CDR3 extends over 15 amino acids. J gave up 9 bases and V 4 bases, and 6 bases lay outside the gene matches. Germline V gene sequence: CDR1 LGHDT, CDR2 YNNKEL (reference sequence).

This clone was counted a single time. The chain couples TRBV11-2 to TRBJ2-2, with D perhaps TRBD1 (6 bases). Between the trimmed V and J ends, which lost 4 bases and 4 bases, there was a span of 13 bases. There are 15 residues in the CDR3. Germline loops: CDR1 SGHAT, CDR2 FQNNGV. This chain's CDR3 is CASSSTTGLTGELFF. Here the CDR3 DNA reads TGTGCCAGCAGCTCGACGACAGGTCTCACCGGGGAGCTGTTTTTT.

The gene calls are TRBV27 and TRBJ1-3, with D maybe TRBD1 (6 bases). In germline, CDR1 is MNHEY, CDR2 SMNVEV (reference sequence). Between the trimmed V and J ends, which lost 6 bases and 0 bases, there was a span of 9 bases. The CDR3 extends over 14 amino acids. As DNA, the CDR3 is TGTGCCAGCAGCCGACAGGTCTCTGGAAACACCATATATTTT. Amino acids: CASSRQVSGNTIYF.

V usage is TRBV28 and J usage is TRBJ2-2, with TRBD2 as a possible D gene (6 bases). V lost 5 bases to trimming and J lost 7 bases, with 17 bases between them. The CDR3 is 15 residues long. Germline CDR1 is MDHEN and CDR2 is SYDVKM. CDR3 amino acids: CASSQPSRENGELFF. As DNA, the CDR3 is TGTGCCAGCAGTCAGCCCTCTCGGGAGAACGGGGAGCTGTTTTTT.

The DNA of the CDR3 is TGTGCCAGTAGTATAAGTGCGGGAGGGCCCTCGGGGGAGCAGTACTTC. Translation: CASSISAGGPSGEQYF. This chain links TRBV19 with TRBJ2-7; 9 nucleotides agree with TRBD2. Germline trimming cut 2 bases from V and 7 bases from J; bases unmatched to any gene: 12. This CDR3 has 16 residues. Germline V gene sequence: CDR1 LNHDA, CDR2 SQIVND (reference sequence).

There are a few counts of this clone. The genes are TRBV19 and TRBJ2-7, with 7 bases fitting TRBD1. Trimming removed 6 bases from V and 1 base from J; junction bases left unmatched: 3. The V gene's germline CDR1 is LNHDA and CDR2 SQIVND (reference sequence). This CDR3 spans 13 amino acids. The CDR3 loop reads CASRGTESYEQYF. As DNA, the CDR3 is TGTGCCAGTAGAGGGACAGAGTCCTACGAGCAGTACTTC.

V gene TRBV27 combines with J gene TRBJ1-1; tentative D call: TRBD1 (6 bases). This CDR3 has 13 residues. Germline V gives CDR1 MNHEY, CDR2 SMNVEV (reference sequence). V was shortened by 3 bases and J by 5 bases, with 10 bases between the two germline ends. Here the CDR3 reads CASSFTGQTEAFF. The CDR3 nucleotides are TGTGCCAGCAGTTTTACAGGGCAGACTGAAGCTTTCTTT.